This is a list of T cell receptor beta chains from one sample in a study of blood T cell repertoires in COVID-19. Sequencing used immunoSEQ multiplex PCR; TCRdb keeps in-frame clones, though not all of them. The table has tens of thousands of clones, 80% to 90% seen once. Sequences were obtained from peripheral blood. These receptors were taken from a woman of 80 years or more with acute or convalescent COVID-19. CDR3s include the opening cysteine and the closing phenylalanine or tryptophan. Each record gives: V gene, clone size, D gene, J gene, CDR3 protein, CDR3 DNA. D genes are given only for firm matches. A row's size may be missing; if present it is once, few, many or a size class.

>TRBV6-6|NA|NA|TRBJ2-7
CASSYRQDTGEQYF
TGTGCCAGCAGTTACCGCCAGGACACGGGCGAGCAGTACTTC
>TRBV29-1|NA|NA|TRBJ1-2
CSVGHNYGYTF
TGCAGCGTTGGACATAATTATGGCTACACTTTC
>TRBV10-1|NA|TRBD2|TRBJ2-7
CASSPSGISGEQYF
TGCGCCAGCAGCCCTAGCGGGATTAGCGGCGAGCAGTACTTC
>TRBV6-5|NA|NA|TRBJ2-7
CASSLFGGGLYEQYF
TGTGCCAGCTCCCTCTTCGGCGGAGGACTCTACGAGCAGTACTTC
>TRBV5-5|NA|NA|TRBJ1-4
CASSLGLGGRATNEKLFF
TGTGCCAGCAGCTTGGGACTCGGCGGTCGAGCAACTAATGAAAAACTGTTTTTT
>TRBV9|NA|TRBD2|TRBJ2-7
CASSGGRGGYEQYF
TGTGCCAGCAGCGGGGGGCGGGGGGGCTACGAGCAGTACTTC
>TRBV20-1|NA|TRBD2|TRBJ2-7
CSARTSYEQYF
TGCAGTGCAAGGACTAGTTACGAGCAGTACTTC
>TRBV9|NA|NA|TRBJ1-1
CASSVGTLNTEAFF
TGTGCCAGCAGCGTCGGGACACTGAACACTGAAGCTTTCTTT
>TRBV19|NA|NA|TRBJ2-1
CASSHQSFYNEQFF
TGTGCCAGTAGTCACCAGTCCTTCTACAATGAGCAGTTCTTC
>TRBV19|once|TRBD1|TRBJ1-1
CASSIDREHYGTANTEAFF
TGTGCCAGTAGTATAGACCGGGAACACTACGGGACAGCAAACACTGAAGCTTTCTTT
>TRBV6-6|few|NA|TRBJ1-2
CASSLMSEFYGYTF
TGTGCCAGCAGTTTGATGTCCGAGTTTTATGGCTACACCTTC
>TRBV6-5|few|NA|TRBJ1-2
CASGASYGYTF
TGTGCCAGCGGCGCTAGCTATGGCTACACCTTC
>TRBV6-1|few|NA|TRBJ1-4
CASSEASDEKLFF
TGTGCCAGCAGTGAAGCTAGCGATGAAAAACTGTTTTTT
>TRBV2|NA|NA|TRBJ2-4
CASSESSLLAKNIQYF
TGTGCCAGCAGTGAGAGCTCCCTCTTGGCCAAAAACATTCAGTACTTC
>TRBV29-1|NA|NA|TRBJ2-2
CSVELRENTGELFF
TGCAGCGTTGAACTCAGGGAAAACACCGGGGAGCTGTTTTTT
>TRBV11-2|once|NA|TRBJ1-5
CASSWAGGNQPQHF
TGTGCCAGCAGCTGGGCCGGTGGCAATCAGCCCCAGCATTTT
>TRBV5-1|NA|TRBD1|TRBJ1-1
CASSSPDRGTEAFF
TGCGCCAGCAGCTCCCCGGACAGGGGCACTGAAGCTTTCTTT
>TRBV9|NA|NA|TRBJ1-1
CASSVDKNTEAFF
TGTGCCAGCAGCGTAGACAAAAACACTGAAGCTTTCTTT
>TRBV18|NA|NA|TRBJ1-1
CASSTQRRGLNTEAFF
TGTGCCAGCTCCACCCAGAGGAGGGGATTGAACACTGAAGCTTTCTTT
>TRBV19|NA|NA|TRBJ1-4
CASSQTATNEKLFF
TGTGCCAGTAGTCAGACAGCAACTAATGAAAAACTGTTTTTT
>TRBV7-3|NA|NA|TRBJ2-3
CASRAGAGASTDTQYF
TGTGCCAGCAGGGCTGGTGCGGGGGCCTCCACAGATACGCAGTATTTT
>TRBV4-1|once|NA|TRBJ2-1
CASSQFRLTHNEQFF
TGCGCCAGCAGCCAATTCAGACTTACTCACAATGAGCAGTTCTTC
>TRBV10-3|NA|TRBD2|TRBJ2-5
CAISAGLGDGETQYF
TGTGCCATCAGTGCGGGACTAGGGGACGGGGAGACCCAGTACTTC
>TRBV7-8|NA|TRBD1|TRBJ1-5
CASSPGTGDNQPQHF
TGTGCCAGCAGCCCGGGGACAGGAGACAATCAGCCCCAGCATTTT
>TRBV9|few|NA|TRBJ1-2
CASSDDSTNYGYTF
TGTGCCAGCAGCGACGACAGCACCAACTATGGCTACACCTTC
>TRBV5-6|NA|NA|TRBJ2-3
CASSFPTRARTDTQYF
TGTGCCAGCAGCTTCCCGACTAGGGCGCGCACAGATACGCAGTATTTT
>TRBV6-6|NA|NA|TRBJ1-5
CASSTLNQPQHF
TGTGCCAGCAGTACGCTAAATCAGCCCCAGCATTTT
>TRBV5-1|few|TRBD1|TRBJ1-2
CASSASTGQNYGYTF
TGCGCCAGCAGCGCATCTACGGGACAGAACTATGGCTACACCTTC
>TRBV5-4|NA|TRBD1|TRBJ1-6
CASSRTGKQDSPLHF
TGTGCCAGCAGCCGGACAGGGAAGCAGGATTCACCCCTCCACTTT
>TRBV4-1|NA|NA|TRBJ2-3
CASSHRTAGLSDRTDTQYF
TGCGCCAGCAGCCACCGGACAGCGGGACTTAGCGACCGCACAGATACGCAGTATTTT
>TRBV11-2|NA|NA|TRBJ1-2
CASRSTGNYGYTF
TGTGCCAGCAGATCCACAGGGAACTATGGCTACACCTTC
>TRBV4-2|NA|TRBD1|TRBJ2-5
CASRPGQDQETQYF
TGTGCCAGCAGACCCGGACAGGACCAAGAGACCCAGTACTTC
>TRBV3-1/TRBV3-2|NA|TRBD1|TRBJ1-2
CASSHGGQGGGYTF
TGTGCCAGCAGCCACGGGGGACAGGGAGGGGGCTACACCTTC
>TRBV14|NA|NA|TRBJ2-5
CASSQEGAGITKTQYF
TGTGCCAGCAGCCAAGAGGGGGCAGGGATAACGAAGACCCAGTACTTC
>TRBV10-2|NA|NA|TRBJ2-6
CASRDPGANVLTF
TGCGCCTCGCGGGATCCGGGGGCCAACGTCCTGACTTTC
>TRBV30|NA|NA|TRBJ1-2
CAWGGAGVYGYTF
TGTGCCTGGGGCGGGGCAGGGGTCTATGGCTACACCTTC
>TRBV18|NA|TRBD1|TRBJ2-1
CASSPTGTGGDEQFF
TGTGCCAGCTCACCAACCGGGACAGGGGGCGATGAGCAGTTCTTC
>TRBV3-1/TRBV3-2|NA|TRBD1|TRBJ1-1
CASSQRPGGARTEAFF
TGTGCCAGCAGCCAGAGGCCAGGGGGCGCAAGGACTGAAGCTTTCTTT
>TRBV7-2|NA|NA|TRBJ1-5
CASSIQGTGFRSNQPQHF
TGTGCCAGCAGCATTCAGGGTACGGGCTTCAGAAGCAATCAGCCCCAGCATTTT
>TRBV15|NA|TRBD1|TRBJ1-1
CATSMRTGGWWGTEAFF
TGTGCCACCAGCATGAGGACAGGGGGCTGGTGGGGAACTGAAGCTTTCTTT
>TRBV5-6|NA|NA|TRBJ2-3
CASSLYSDTQYF
TGTGCCAGCAGCTTATATTCGGATACGCAGTATTTT
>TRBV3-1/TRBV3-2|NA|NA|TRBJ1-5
CASSRGGIGAQPQHF
TGTGCCAGCAGCCGTGGGGGGATCGGGGCTCAGCCCCAGCATTTT
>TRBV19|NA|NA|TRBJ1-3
CASSTTRSSGNTIYF
TGTGCCAGTAGTACCACAAGGAGCTCTGGAAACACCATATATTTT
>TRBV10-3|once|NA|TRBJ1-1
CAISGTQGNTEAFF
TGTGCCATCAGTGGGACACAGGGGAACACTGAAGCTTTCTTT
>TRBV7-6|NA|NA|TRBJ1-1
CASSPLTGVNTEAFF
TGTGCCAGCAGCCCGCTGACAGGAGTGAACACTGAAGCTTTCTTT
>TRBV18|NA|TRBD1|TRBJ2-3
CASSPETGVSDTQYF
TGTGCCAGCTCACCGGAGACAGGGGTATCAGATACGCAGTATTTT
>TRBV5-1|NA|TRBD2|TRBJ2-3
CASSLTWAGGPTDTQYF
TGCGCCAGCAGCTTAACTTGGGCGGGGGGGCCCACAGATACGCAGTATTTT
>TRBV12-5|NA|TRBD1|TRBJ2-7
CASGTSDRVGSYEQYF
TGTGCTAGTGGGACAAGCGACAGGGTCGGTTCCTACGAGCAGTACTTC
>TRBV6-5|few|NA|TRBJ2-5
CASSYAGMRQETQYF
TGTGCCAGCAGTTACGCGGGGATGAGACAAGAGACCCAGTACTTC
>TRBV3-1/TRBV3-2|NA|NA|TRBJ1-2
CASSQDSRRQSPTGGYTF
TGTGCCAGCAGCCAAGATTCGCGGAGACAGTCCCCGACGGGTGGCTACACCTTC
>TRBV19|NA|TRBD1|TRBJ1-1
CASRSLDRGPEAFF
TGTGCCAGTAGAAGCCTCGACAGGGGGCCTGAAGCTTTCTTT
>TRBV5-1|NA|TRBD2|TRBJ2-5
CASSLDTSGGQETQYF
TGCGCCAGCAGCTTGGATACCAGCGGGGGCCAAGAGACCCAGTACTTC
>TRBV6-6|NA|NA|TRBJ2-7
CASRISGQAYEQYF
TGTGCCAGCAGGATATCGGGACAAGCCTACGAGCAGTACTTC
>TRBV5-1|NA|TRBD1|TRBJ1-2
CASSLQGGSDGYTF
TGCGCCAGCAGCTTACAGGGGGGGTCGGATGGCTACACCTTC
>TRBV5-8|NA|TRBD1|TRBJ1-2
CASSLVGTGLNGYTF
TGTGCCAGCAGCTTAGTTGGGACAGGGCTTAATGGCTACACCTTC